This is a list of T cell receptor beta chains from one sample in a study of vaccination effects on CD4 cells after COVID-19. Their antigens are not known. The protocol was immunoSEQ multiplex PCR, while the TCRdb copy is restricted to in-frame clones and leaves out a portion. Of about 66,000 clones in the sample, 76% were seen once. Specimen: CD4+ T cells from PBMCs cultured with HCoV-OC43 spike peptides, collected after COVID-19 vaccination. The receptors were sampled from a human donor who received a COVID-19 vaccine. Each CDR3 is given with its conserved first and last residue. D genes are given only for firm matches. Clone size is stated in some rows and not others, as once, few, many or a class when expanded.

TRBV5-1,TRBJ2-5,-,-,TGCGCCAGCAGCCCTGAAGAGACCCAGTACTTC,CASSPEETQYF
TRBV5-1,TRBJ1-6,-,-,TGCGCCAGCAGCTGGGACGATGCCTATAATTCACCCCTCCACTTT,CASSWDDAYNSPLHF
TRBV4-2,TRBJ2-2,-,few,TGTGCCAGCAGGCTAACAGGGAACACCGGGGAGCTGTTTTTT,CASRLTGNTGELFF
TRBV24-1,TRBJ2-2,-,-,TGTGCCACCAGTGATTATGGGCAGGGGAACACCGGGGAGCTGTTTTTT,CATSDYGQGNTGELFF
TRBV12-5,TRBJ1-1,-,-,TGTGCTAGTGGTTTGACGAGACTTGAAGCTTTCTTT,CASGLTRLEAFF
TRBV12-5,TRBJ1-5,-,-,TGTGCTAGTGGTGAGGACGGTATTAGCAATCAGCCCCAGCATTTT,CASGEDGISNQPQHF
TRBV24-1,TRBJ2-1,TRBD2,-,TGTGCCACCAGTGACCCGGGACTAGCGGGGGGGATGAATGAGCAGTTCTTC,CATSDPGLAGGMNEQFF
TRBV30,TRBJ2-3,TRBD1,-,TGTGCCTGGAGTATCCAGGGGGTGGCAGATACGCAGTATTTT,CAWSIQGVADTQYF
TRBV2,TRBJ2-4,-,-,TGTGCCAGCAGTGTTTCCGGAGGAGCCAAAAACATTCAGTACTTC,CASSVSGGAKNIQYF
TRBV24-1,TRBJ1-4,TRBD1,-,TGTGCCACCAGTGATCCCCGTCGACAGGGGCCTAATGAAAAACTGTTTTTT,CATSDPRRQGPNEKLFF
TRBV7-3,TRBJ2-5,TRBD1,-,TGTGCCAGCAGCTCGCGCCCGGGACAGCCGGAGACCCAGTACTTC,CASSSRPGQPETQYF
TRBV7-9,TRBJ1-2,-,-,TGTGCCAGCAGCTTAAATATCGTGACCGCCTATGGCTACACCTTC,CASSLNIVTAYGYTF
TRBV6-1,TRBJ2-2,-,once,TGTGCCAGCAGTGAAATTAGCTCCGGGGAGCTGTTTTTT,CASSEISSGELFF
TRBV4-3,TRBJ2-6,-,-,TGCGCCAGCAGCCAAGGGTACTCTGGGGCCAACGTCCTGACTTTC,CASSQGYSGANVLTF
TRBV19,TRBJ1-5,-,-,TGTGCCAGTAGTTCCGACGGCCGAAAGCCCCAGCATTTT,CASSSDGRKPQHF
TRBV3-1/TRBV3-2,TRBJ2-2,TRBD2,-,TGTGCCAGCAGCCTGAGCGGGGCCGGGGAGCTGTTTTTT,CASSLSGAGELFF
TRBV27,TRBJ1-1,TRBD1,-,TGTGCCAGCAGTGCCAGACAGGGAAGGACTGAAGCTTTCTTT,CASSARQGRTEAFF
TRBV19,TRBJ1-1,-,few,TGTGCCAGTAGTATTGGTTTGGGCACTGAAGCTTTCTTT,CASSIGLGTEAFF
TRBV18,TRBJ1-1,-,-,TGTGCCAGCTCACCAATACAGGGCTTGAACACTGAAGCTTTCTTT,CASSPIQGLNTEAFF
TRBV3-1/TRBV3-2,TRBJ2-6,TRBD1,once,TGTGCCAGCAGTTATACGACAGGGGTCGGGGCCAACGTCCTGACTTTC,CASSYTTGVGANVLTF
TRBV7-9,TRBJ1-2,-,few,TGTGCCAGCAGCTTAAGTGCGGTAGAGAACTATGGCTACACCTTC,CASSLSAVENYGYTF
TRBV6-5,TRBJ1-4,TRBD1,-,TGTGCCAGCATGCCGGGACAGGGGAATGGAAAACTGTTTTTT,CASMPGQGNGKLFF
TRBV24-1,TRBJ2-1,-,-,TGTGCCACCAGTCCTGGGGGGCAGGGAGACAATGAGCAGTTCTTC,CATSPGGQGDNEQFF
TRBV10-3,TRBJ1-4,-,-,TGTGCCACACACCGGGACAAAAATGAAAAACTGTTTTTT,CATHRDKNEKLFF
TRBV24-1,TRBJ1-1,TRBD1,-,TGTGCCACCAGTGATAACAGGGGTATCACTGAAGCTTTCTTT,CATSDNRGITEAFF
TRBV18,TRBJ2-1,TRBD2,few,TGTGCCAGCTCACCAAGATCGGCGGGGGTGTACAATGAGCAGTTCTTC,CASSPRSAGVYNEQFF
TRBV5-1,TRBJ1-3,-,few,TGCGCCAGCAGCAGAAGCACCGCGGGGGCTGGAAACACCATATATTTT,CASSRSTAGAGNTIYF
TRBV7-2,TRBJ1-2,-,-,TGTGCCAGCAGCCGCGGGACCGCGGATTATGGCTACACCTTC,CASSRGTADYGYTF
TRBV9,TRBJ1-4,-,-,TGTGCCAGCAGCGTAGACAGCAATGAAAAACTGTTTTTT,CASSVDSNEKLFF
TRBV7-3,TRBJ2-5,-,-,TGTGCCAGCAGCTTAGAGGGGCAAGAGACCCAGTACTTC,CASSLEGQETQYF
TRBV19,TRBJ1-1,-,once,TGTGCCAGTAGATTGAGCCTTCACTCCGGGACACCCAAAGCTTTCTTT,CASRLSLHSGTPKAFF
TRBV11-3,TRBJ2-4,-,-,TGTGCCAGCAGCCCCCCGGACTTAAACATTCAGTACTTC,CASSPPDLNIQYF
TRBV5-6,TRBJ1-2,TRBD1,-,TGTGCCAGCAGCCAGAGACAGGGGCTATATGGCTACACCTTC,CASSQRQGLYGYTF
TRBV5-1,TRBJ1-1,-,-,TGCGCCAGCAGCACAGGACCATTAAACACTGAAGCTTTCTTT,CASSTGPLNTEAFF
TRBV9,TRBJ1-5,TRBD1,-,TGTGCCAGCAGCGTAGAGGCAGGGGGCGTTCAGCCCCAGCATTTT,CASSVEAGGVQPQHF
TRBV18,TRBJ2-6,-,-,TGTGCCAGCTCACCACCGTCGGGAGCTGGGGCCAACGTCCTGACTTTC,CASSPPSGAGANVLTF
TRBV5-1,TRBJ2-5,-,-,TGCGCCAGCAGCTTGGAACGCTGGTGGGAGACCCAGTACTTC,CASSLERWWETQYF
TRBV19,TRBJ1-2,-,-,TGTGCCAGTAGTATATTTACAGAGGAATATTCAAAACCTAACTATGGCTACACCTTC,CASSIFTEEYSKPNYGYTF
TRBV4-1,TRBJ2-3,TRBD2,few,TGCGCCAGCAGCCAATGGACTAGCGGGGGGGCAGATACGCAGTATTTT,CASSQWTSGGADTQYF
TRBV5-1,TRBJ2-5,-,-,TGCGCCAGCAGCTTGGGGACGGGACAAGAGACCCAGTACTTC,CASSLGTGQETQYF
TRBV4-1,TRBJ1-6,-,-,TGCGCCAGCAGCCAGGACTGGGACCCCCGAATTCACCCCCTCCACTTT,CASSQDWDPRIHPLHF
TRBV4-2,TRBJ1-3,-,-,TGTGCCAGCAGCCCTCGGGAGGCTGGAAACACCATATATTTT,CASSPREAGNTIYF
TRBV24-1,TRBJ2-3,-,-,TGTGCCACCAGTGATTTGTCAGATGCCCCAGATACGCAGTATTTT,CATSDLSDAPDTQYF
TRBV5-1,TRBJ2-3,-,-,TGCGCCAGCAGCTTGACTCCGGGAATCACAGATACGCAGTATTTT,CASSLTPGITDTQYF
TRBV7-8,TRBJ2-1,TRBD1,-,TGTGCCAGCAGCTTAGTTGTCAACAGGGGTCCTTACAATGAGCAGTTCTTC,CASSLVVNRGPYNEQFF
TRBV6-2/TRBV6-3,TRBJ2-5,TRBD2,-,TGTGCCAGCAGTCTAGCCGGGACTAGCGTGGAGACCCAGTACTTC,CASSLAGTSVETQYF